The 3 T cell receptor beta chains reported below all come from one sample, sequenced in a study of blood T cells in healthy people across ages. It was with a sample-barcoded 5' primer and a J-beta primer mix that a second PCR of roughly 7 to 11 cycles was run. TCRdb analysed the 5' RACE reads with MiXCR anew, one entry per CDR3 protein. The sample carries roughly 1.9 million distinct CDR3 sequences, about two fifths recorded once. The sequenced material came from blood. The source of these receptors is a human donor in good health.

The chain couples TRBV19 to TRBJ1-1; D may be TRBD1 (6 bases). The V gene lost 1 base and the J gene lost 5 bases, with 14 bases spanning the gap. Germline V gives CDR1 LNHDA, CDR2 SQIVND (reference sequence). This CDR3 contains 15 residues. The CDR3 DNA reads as TGTGCCAGTAGTATAGTACGGGGGGCGCGAACTGAAGCTTTCTTT. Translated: CASSIVRGARTEAFF.

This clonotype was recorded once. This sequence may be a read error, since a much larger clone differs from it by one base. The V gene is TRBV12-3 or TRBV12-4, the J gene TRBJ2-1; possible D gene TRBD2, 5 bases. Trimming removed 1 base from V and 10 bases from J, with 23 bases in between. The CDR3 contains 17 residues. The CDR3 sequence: CASSLDRGVFRPYEQFF. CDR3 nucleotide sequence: TGTGCCAGCAGTTTAGACCGGGGAGTCTTCCGCCCCTACGAGCAGTTCTTC.

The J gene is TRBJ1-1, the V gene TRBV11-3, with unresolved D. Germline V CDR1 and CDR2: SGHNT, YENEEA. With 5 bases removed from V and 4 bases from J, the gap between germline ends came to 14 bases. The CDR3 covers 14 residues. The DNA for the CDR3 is TGTGCCAGCAGCCCCAGGCTTTGGGGCACTGAAGCTTTCTTT. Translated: CASSPRLWGTEAFF.